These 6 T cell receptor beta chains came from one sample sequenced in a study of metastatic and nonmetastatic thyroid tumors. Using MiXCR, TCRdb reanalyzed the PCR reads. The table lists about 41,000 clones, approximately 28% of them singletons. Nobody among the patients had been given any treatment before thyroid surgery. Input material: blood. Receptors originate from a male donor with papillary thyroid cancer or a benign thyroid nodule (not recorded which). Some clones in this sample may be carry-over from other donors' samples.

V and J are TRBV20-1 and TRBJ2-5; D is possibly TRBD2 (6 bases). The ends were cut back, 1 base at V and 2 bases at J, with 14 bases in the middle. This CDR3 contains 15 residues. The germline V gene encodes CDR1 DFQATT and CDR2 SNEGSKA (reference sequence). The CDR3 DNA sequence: TGCAGTGCTAGAGTGGGAGGCACAGCACAAGAGACCCAGTACTTC. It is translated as CSARVGGTAQETQYF.

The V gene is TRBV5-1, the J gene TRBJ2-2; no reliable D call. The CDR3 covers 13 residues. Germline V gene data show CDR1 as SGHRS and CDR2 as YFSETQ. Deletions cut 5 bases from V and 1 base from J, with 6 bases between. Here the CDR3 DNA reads TGCGCCAGCAGTGCAGAGAACACCGGGGAGCTGTTTTTT. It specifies CASSAENTGELFF.

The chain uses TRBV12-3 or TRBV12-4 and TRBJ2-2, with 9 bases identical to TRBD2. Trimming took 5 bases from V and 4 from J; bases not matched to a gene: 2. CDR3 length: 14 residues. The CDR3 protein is CASSVSGSTGELFF. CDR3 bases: TGTGCCAGCAGTGTTAGCGGGAGCACCGGGGAGCTGTTTTTT.

The CDR3 is CAISAGTTLETQYF. The CDR3 nucleotides are TGTGCCATCAGTGCGGGGACTACCCTAGAGACCCAGTACTTC. V usage is TRBV10-3 and J usage is TRBJ2-5; TRBD2 aligns across 7 bases. The ends lost 4 bases at V and 4 bases at J; junction bases unmatched: 6. CDR1 and CDR2 from the germline V gene are ENHRY and SYGVKD. This CDR3 comprises 14 residues.

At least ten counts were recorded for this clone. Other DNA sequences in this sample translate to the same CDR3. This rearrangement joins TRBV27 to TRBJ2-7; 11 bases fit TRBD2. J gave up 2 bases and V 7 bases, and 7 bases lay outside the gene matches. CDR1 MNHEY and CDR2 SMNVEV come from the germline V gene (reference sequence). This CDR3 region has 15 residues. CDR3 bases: TGTGCCAGCACTAGCGGGAGGAGGGGCGCCTACGAGCAGTACTTC. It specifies CASTSGRRGAYEQYF.

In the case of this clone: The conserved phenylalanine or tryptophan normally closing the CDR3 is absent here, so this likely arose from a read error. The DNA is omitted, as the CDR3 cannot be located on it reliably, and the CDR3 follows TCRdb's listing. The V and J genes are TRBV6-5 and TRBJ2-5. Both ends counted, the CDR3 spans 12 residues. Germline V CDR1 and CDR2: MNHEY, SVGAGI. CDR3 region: CASRLRFGTHYY.